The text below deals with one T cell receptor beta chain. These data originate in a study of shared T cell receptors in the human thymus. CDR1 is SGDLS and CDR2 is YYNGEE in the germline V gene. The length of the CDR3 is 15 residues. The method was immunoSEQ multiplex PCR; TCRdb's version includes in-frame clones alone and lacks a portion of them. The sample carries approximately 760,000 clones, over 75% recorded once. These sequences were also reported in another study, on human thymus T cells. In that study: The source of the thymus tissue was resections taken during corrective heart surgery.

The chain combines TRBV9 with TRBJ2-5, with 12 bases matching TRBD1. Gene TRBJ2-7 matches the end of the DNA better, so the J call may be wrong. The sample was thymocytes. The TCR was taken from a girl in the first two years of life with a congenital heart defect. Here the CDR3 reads CASSAPGTGGCEQYF. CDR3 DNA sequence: TGTGCCAGCAGCGCCCCCGGGACAGGGGGCTGCGAGCAGTACTTC.